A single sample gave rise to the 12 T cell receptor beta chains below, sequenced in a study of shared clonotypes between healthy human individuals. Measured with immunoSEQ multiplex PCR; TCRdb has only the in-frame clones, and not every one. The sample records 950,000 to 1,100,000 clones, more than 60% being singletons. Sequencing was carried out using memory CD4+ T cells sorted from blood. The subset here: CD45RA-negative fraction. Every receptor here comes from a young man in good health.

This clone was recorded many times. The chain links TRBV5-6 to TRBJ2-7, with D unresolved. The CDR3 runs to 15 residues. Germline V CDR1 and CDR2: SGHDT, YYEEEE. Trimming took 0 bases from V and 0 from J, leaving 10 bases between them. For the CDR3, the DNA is TGTGCCAGCAGCTTGGACGGAAGATCCTCCTACGAGCAGTACTTC. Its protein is CASSLDGRSSYEQYF.

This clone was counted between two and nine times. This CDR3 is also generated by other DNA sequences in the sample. The CDR3 nucleotides read TGTGCCAGCAGTGGAGACAGATATCAGCCCCAGCATTTT. Amino acids: CASSGDRYQPQHF. The chain employs TRBV2 and TRBJ1-5, with a tentative D call TRBD1 (5 bases). Looked up from germline, CDR1 is SNHLY and CDR2 is FYNNEI. The length of the CDR3 is 13 residues. V was trimmed by 4 bases and J by 5 bases, leaving 9 bases between them.

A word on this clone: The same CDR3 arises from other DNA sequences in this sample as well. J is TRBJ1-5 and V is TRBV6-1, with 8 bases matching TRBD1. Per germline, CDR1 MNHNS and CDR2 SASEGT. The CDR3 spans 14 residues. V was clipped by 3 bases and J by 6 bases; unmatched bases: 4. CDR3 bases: TGTGCCAGCAGTGAGACAGGGGTGGGTCAGCCCCAGCATTTT. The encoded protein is CASSETGVGQPQHF.

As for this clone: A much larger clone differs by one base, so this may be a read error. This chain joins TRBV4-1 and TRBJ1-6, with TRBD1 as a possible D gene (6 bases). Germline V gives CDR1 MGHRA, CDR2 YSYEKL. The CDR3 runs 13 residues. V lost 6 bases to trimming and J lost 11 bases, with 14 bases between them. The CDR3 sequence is CASRWTADPPLHF. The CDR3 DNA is TGCGCCAGCAGATGGACAGCGGATCCACCCCTCCACTTT.

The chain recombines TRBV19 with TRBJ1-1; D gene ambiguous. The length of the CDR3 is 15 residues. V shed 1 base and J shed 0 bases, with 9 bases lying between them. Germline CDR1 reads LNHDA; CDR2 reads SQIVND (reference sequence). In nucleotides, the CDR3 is TGTGCCAGTAGTATAGGTGGCGCCATGAACACTGAAGCTTTCTTT. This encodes CASSIGGAMNTEAFF.

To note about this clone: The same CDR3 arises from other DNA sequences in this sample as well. CDR3 in amino acids: CASSLVLAEKLFF. CDR3 sequence (DNA): TGTGCCAGCAGCTTAGTTCTTGCTGAAAAACTGTTTTTT. The chain is built from TRBV11-2 and TRBJ1-4; D gene unclear. CDR3 length: 13 residues. Trimming cost V 1 base and J 7 bases, with 7 bases left between them. Germline assignment: CDR1 SGHAT and CDR2 FQNNGV.

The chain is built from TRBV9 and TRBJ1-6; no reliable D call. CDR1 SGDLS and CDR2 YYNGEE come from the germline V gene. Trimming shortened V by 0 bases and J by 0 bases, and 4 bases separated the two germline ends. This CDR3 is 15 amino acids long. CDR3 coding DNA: TGTGCCAGCAGCGTAGAACCCTCCTATAATTCACCCCTCCACTTT. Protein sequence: CASSVEPSYNSPLHF.

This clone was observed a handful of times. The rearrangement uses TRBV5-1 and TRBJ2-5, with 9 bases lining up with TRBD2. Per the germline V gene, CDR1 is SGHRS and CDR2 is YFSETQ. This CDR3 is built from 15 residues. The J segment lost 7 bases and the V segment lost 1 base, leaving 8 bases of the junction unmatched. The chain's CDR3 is CASSLTTGTSRTQYF. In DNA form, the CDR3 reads TGCGCCAGCAGCTTGACCACCGGGACTAGCAGGACCCAGTACTTC.

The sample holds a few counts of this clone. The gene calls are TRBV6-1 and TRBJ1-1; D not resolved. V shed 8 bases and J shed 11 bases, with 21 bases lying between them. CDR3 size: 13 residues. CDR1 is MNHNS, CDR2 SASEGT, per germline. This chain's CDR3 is CASLSRSDGGAFF. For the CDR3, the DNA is TGTGCCAGCCTAAGTAGATCGGACGGTGGGGCTTTCTTT.

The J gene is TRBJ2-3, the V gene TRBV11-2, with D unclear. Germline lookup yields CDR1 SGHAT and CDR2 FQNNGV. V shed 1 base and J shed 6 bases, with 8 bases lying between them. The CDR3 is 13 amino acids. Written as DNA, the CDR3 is TGTGCCAGCAGCTTAGGTGATTCCGATACGCAGTATTTT. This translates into CASSLGDSDTQYF. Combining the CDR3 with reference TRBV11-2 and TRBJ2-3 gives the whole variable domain EAGVAQSPRYKIIEKRQSVAFWCNPISGHATLYWYQQILGQGPKLLIQFQNNGVVDDSQLPKDRFSAERLKGVDSTLKIQPAKLEDSAVYLCASSLGDSDTQYFGPGTRLTVL.

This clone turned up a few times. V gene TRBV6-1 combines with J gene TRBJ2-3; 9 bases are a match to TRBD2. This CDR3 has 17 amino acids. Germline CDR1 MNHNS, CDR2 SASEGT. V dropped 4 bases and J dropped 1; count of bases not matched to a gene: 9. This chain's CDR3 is CASSGISGSGRTDTQYF. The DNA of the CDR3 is TGTGCCAGCAGTGGGATTAGCGGGAGTGGGCGCACAGATACGCAGTATTTT.

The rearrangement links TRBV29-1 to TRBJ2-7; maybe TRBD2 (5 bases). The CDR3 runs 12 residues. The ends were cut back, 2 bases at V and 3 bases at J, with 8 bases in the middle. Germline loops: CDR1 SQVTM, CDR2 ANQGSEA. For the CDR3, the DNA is TGCAGCGTTGAAATTGGAGGCTACGAGCAGTACTTC. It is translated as CSVEIGGYEQYF.